The 23 T cell receptor beta chains below all came from one sample that was sequenced in a study of T-cell reconstitution after alpha-beta-depleted transplantation in children. Preparing the TCRbeta library involved the use of unique molecular identifiers. TCRdb ran MiXCR on the PCR reads and lists one entry per CDR3 protein. Of 300,000 to 350,000 distinct CDR3 sequences listed, around 25% were seen once; the top ten hold 9.5% to 13%. The input for sequencing was PBMCs, mostly from graft donor cells, taken 180 days after TCRalphabeta/CD19-depleted stem cell transplant. The receptors stem from a male patient between 10 and 17 years old who had a stem cell transplant for acute lymphoblastic leukemia, so the T cells may come from the graft donor.

This chain joins TRBV7-7 and TRBJ2-7, with a possible D match to TRBD1 (5 bases). Trimming cost V 0 bases and J 1 base, with 10 bases left between them. CDR3 length equals 15 residues. CDR1 is SSHAT and CDR2 is FNYEAQ in the germline V gene (reference sequence). CDR3 DNA sequence: TGTGCCAGCAGCTTAGCCTCAGGGCCGTCCTACGAGCAGTACTTC. Translation: CASSLASGPSYEQYF.

The sample holds a few counts of this clonotype. The V and J genes are TRBV20-1 and TRBJ2-2, with unresolved D. Germline V gives CDR1 DFQATT, CDR2 SNEGSKA (reference sequence). The CDR3 spans 14 residues. Deletions cut 4 bases from V and 0 bases from J, with 9 bases between. The CDR3 DNA sequence: TGCAGTGCTATTGGGGTAACGAACACCGGGGAGCTGTTTTTT. Protein sequence: CSAIGVTNTGELFF.

This clonotype was seen a few times. V gene TRBV10-3 combines with J gene TRBJ2-4; TRBD2 matches 7 bases. Germline CDR1 ENHRY, CDR2 SYGVKD. V lost 6 bases and J lost 0; bases outside the gene matches: 5. The CDR3 length is 15 residues. The CDR3 spells CAISEIAGAKNIQYF. In DNA, the CDR3 is TGTGCCATCAGCGAGATAGCGGGAGCCAAAAACATTCAGTACTTC.

This clonotype was counted only a few times. This chain connects TRBV9 to TRBJ2-1, with 8 nucleotides matching TRBD2. With 4 bases clipped from V and 0 bases from J, the junction kept 6 bases outside the gene matches. The V gene's germline CDR1 is SGDLS and CDR2 YYNGEE. This CDR3 is 16 amino acids long. DNA for the CDR3: TGTGCCAGCAGCTTTCGGACTAGCCTCTCCTACAATGAGCAGTTCTTC. Translating it yields CASSFRTSLSYNEQFF.

The rearrangement joins TRBV19 to TRBJ1-1; D is unresolved. CDR1 is LNHDA, CDR2 SQIVND, per germline (reference sequence). The CDR3 covers 14 residues. Trimming pared 3 bases from V and 5 bases from J, leaving 13 bases between. The CDR3 sequence is CASSILGLGTEAFF. The CDR3 DNA is TGTGCCAGTAGTATTTTGGGCCTCGGGACTGAAGCTTTCTTT. Together with reference TRBV19 and TRBJ1-1, the CDR3 gives the full variable domain: DGGITQSPKYLFRKEGQNVTLSCEQNLNHDAMYWYRQDPGQGLRLIYYSQIVNDFQKGDIAEGYSVSREKKESFPLTVTSAQKNPTAFYLCASSILGLGTEAFFGQGTRLTVV.

This chain joins TRBV6-1 and TRBJ2-3; 7 bases line up with TRBD2. The V gene end was trimmed by 5 bases and the J gene end by 1 base; junction bases not matched to a gene: 12. The germline V gene encodes CDR1 MNHNS and CDR2 SASEGT. The length of the CDR3 is 17 residues. Here the CDR3 DNA reads TGTGCCAGCAGTCCCGTACTTGGTAGCGGGCGCACAGATACGCAGTATTTT. This codes for CASSPVLGSGRTDTQYF.

The CDR3 region has the DNA TGCAGTGCTAGAGGGGTGGAGGGATACTACGAGCAGTACTTC. It codes for CSARGVEGYYEQYF. The J gene is TRBJ2-7, the V gene TRBV20-1, with a possible D match to TRBD2 (6 bases). The V and J ends lost 1 base and 3 bases respectively, with 13 bases between them. Germline-derived CDR1 and CDR2 are DFQATT and SNEGSKA (reference sequence). This CDR3 contains 14 residues.

The gene calls are TRBV10-1 and TRBJ1-5; 7 bases are a match to TRBD1. Per the germline V gene, CDR1 is WNHNN and CDR2 is SYGVQD (reference sequence). The CDR3 sequence is 16 residues long. J gave up 4 bases and V 8 bases, and 14 bases lay outside the gene matches. In nucleotides, the CDR3 is TGCGCCAGCGATAACCAGGGGGGGGGTTGGAATCAGCCCCAGCATTTT. This encodes CASDNQGGGWNQPQHF.

This clonotype was seen more than once but under ten times. This rearrangement joins TRBV12-3 or TRBV12-4 to TRBJ2-4; TRBD1 matches 8 bases. The CDR3 covers 14 residues. Germline trimming cut 8 bases from V and 3 bases from J; bases unmatched to any gene: 6. CDR3 bases: TGTGCCAGCTCCAGGGGGCTTAGCAAAAACATTCAGTACTTC. Translation: CASSRGLSKNIQYF.

The chain has TRBV5-1 and TRBJ2-5; 11 nucleotides align to TRBD2. Germline lookup yields CDR1 SGHRS and CDR2 YFSETQ. The CDR3 runs to 18 residues. V lost 2 bases and J lost 3; bases outside the gene matches: 12. The DNA of the CDR3 is TGCGCCAGCAGCTTTGGCTTACCCCGGGGACTAGCGGAAGAGACCCAGTACTTC. Translation gives CASSFGLPRGLAEETQYF.

This clonotype appeared many times. The rearrangement links TRBV12-3 or TRBV12-4 to TRBJ2-1, with TRBD2 identical over 7 bases. The ends lost 3 bases at V and 10 bases at J; junction bases unmatched: 0. The CDR3 is 11 amino acids. CDR3 nucleotides: TGTGCCAGCAGTTTTAGCGGGGAGCAGTTCTTC. Translation: CASSFSGEQFF.

This clonotype was picked up a small number of times. This chain connects TRBV3-1 to TRBJ2-1; D could derive from TRBD1 or TRBD2 (5 bases each). This CDR3 region has 14 residues. Germline V gene lookup returns CDR1 LGHDT and CDR2 YNNKEL (reference sequence). Trimming cost V 3 bases and J 4 bases, with 10 bases left between them. The CDR3 DNA reads as TGTGCCAGCAGCCATCGGGACCAGTACAATGAGCAGTTCTTC. Its translation is CASSHRDQYNEQFF.

The rearrangement uses TRBV10-3 and TRBJ1-1; 9 bases are shared with TRBD1. Trimming cost V 5 bases and J 10 bases; bases outside gene matches: 17. This CDR3 region has 16 residues. Germline V gives CDR1 ENHRY, CDR2 SYGVKD. The CDR3 loop reads CAISRNRGPILAVAFF. The CDR3 DNA sequence: TGTGCCATCAGTAGAAACAGGGGGCCGATTCTTGCCGTAGCTTTCTTT.

The table lists this clonotype with a few counts. The chain is built from TRBV29-1 and TRBJ2-7; D might be TRBD2 (6 bases). The germline gives CDR1 SQVTM, CDR2 ANQGSEA. V was trimmed by 4 bases and J by 7 bases, leaving 17 bases between them. The CDR3 loop spans 13 amino acids. The CDR3 nucleotides read TGCAGCGTTGTCCAGCGGGCACGAGGGGAGCAGTACTTC. This encodes CSVVQRARGEQYF.

This clonotype was picked up a small number of times. The chain uses TRBV5-1 and TRBJ1-1; perhaps TRBD1 as D (5 bases). Trimming pared 0 bases from V and 12 bases from J, leaving 12 bases between. This CDR3 comprises 12 residues. The germline CDR1 and CDR2 sequences are SGHRS and YFSETQ. The CDR3, as DNA: TGCGCCAGCAGCTTGGCAGGGTGGGCAACTTTCTTT. It is translated as CASSLAGWATFF. Full variable domain (outside the CDR3, taken from reference TRBV5-1 and TRBJ1-1): KAGVTQTPRYLIKTRGQQVTLSCSPISGHRSVSWYQQTPGQGLQFLFEYFSETQRNKGNFPGRFSGRQFSNSRSEMNVSTLELGDSALYLCASSLAGWATFFGQGTRLTVV.

The chain uses TRBV20-1 and TRBJ2-3, with 10 bases matching TRBD2. Looked up from germline, CDR1 is DFQATT and CDR2 is SNEGSKA (reference sequence). J was trimmed by 0 bases and V by 5 bases; bases with no gene match: 11. CDR3 length: 17 amino acids. The CDR3 DNA sequence: TGCAGTGCTCTCCGACCGGGACTAGCGCCTAGCACAGATACGCAGTATTTT. Protein product: CSALRPGLAPSTDTQYF.

This clonotype was found a few times. The rearrangement uses TRBV7-3 and TRBJ2-3, with no clear D. V dropped 3 bases and J dropped 2 bases, with 15 bases sitting between them. The CDR3 loop spans 16 amino acids. Germline-derived CDR1 and CDR2 are SGHTA and FQGTGA. DNA for the CDR3: TGTGCCAGCAGCTTCGTTACAGCCACTCACACAGATACGCAGTATTTT. Its translation is CASSFVTATHTDTQYF.

This clonotype has just a few counts. The rearrangement links TRBV19 to TRBJ1-1; TRBD1 might be the D (5 bases). The CDR3 is made up of 14 amino acids. Germline V gene lookup returns CDR1 LNHDA and CDR2 SQIVND (reference sequence). V was pared by 5 bases and J by 4 bases, with 14 bases between. The DNA of the CDR3 is TGTGCCAGTAGTCGTGACTTGGGACGCACTGAAGCTTTCTTT. Translation: CASSRDLGRTEAFF.

There are a few counts of this clonotype. The chain links TRBV5-1 to TRBJ2-7, with 12 bases aligning to TRBD2. Germline CDR1 reads SGHRS; CDR2 reads YFSETQ. This CDR3 has 14 amino acids. V was pared by 6 bases and J by 3 bases, with 4 bases of the junction left unmatched. This chain's CDR3 is CASTPGLAGYEQYF. In DNA form, the CDR3 reads TGCGCCAGCACCCCGGGACTAGCGGGCTACGAGCAGTACTTC. Based on the CDR3 plus reference TRBV5-1 and TRBJ2-7, the full variable domain is KAGVTQTPRYLIKTRGQQVTLSCSPISGHRSVSWYQQTPGQGLQFLFEYFSETQRNKGNFPGRFSGRQFSNSRSEMNVSTLELGDSALYLCASTPGLAGYEQYFGPGTRLTVT.

The rearrangement uses TRBV5-1 and TRBJ1-5; possible D gene TRBD1, 5 bases. CDR3 size: 14 residues. V was trimmed by 0 bases and J by 4 bases, leaving 8 bases between them. Germline CDR1 is SGHRS and CDR2 is YFSETQ. In DNA form, the CDR3 reads TGCGCCAGCAGCTTGGTATCAGGGAATCAGCCCCAGCATTTT. It specifies CASSLVSGNQPQHF.

The CDR3 protein is CAISDPGTLGVTEAFF. CDR3 DNA: TGTGCCATCAGTGACCCAGGGACGTTGGGGGTCACTGAAGCTTTCTTT. The V call is TRBV10-3, the J call TRBJ1-1; maybe TRBD1 (5 bases). Trimming removed 3 bases at V and 4 bases at J, with 18 bases between. Germline lookup yields CDR1 ENHRY and CDR2 SYGVKD. This CDR3 region has 16 residues.

The V gene is TRBV5-4, the J gene TRBJ2-3; 9 bases fit TRBD1. Germline V CDR1 and CDR2: SGHNT, YYREEE (reference sequence). V trimming: 8 bases; J trimming: 6 bases; junction bases outside the gene matches: 10. The CDR3 loop spans 14 amino acids. CDR3 protein: CASRLGTGKDTQYF. The CDR3 DNA follows: TGTGCCAGTAGACTCGGGACAGGGAAGGATACGCAGTATTTT.

The rearrangement uses TRBV7-9 and TRBJ1-5, with D possibly matching TRBD1 (6 bases). Trimming stripped 4 bases from V and 5 bases from J, with 15 bases between. The CDR3 covers 15 residues. From germline, CDR1 is SEHNR and CDR2 FQNEAQ (reference sequence). The CDR3 is CASSSTQGPHQPQHF. The CDR3 DNA reads as TGTGCCAGCAGCTCGACGCAGGGGCCTCATCAGCCCCAGCATTTT. Using reference TRBV7-9 and TRBJ1-5 for the parts outside the CDR3, the full variable domain is DTGVSQNPRHKITKRGQNVTFRCDPISEHNRLYWYRQTLGQGPEFLTYFQNEAQLEKSRLLSDRFSAERPKGSFSTLEIQRTEQGDSAMYLCASSSTQGPHQPQHFGDGTRLSIL.